This entry describes one TCR beta chain. Sequence at one end of the junction differs from germline and may be a read error. This entry comes from a study of CD8+CD57+ T cells in acquired aplastic anemia. The authors sequenced patients whose flow cytometry had shown CD8+CD57+ cell expansion. TCR beta VDJ and CDR3 were profiled, and genomic DNA was the template. TCRdb processed the reads anew with MiXCR; each CDR3 protein has one entry. The table has under 200,000 distinct CDR3 sequences, less than 60% seen once. Germline CDR1 reads MGHDK; CDR2 reads SYGVNS. CDR3 length: 14 amino acids. The rearrangement uses TRBV25-1 and TRBJ1-1, with unresolved D. Sequencing input: sorted CD4+, CD8+, or CD8+CD57+ T cells (not recorded which) from PBMCs. The sequence came from a human donor with aplastic anemia. This chain's CDR3 is CASSGSPRNAEAFF. Here the CDR3 DNA reads TGTGCCAGCAGTGGTAGTCCCCGGAACGCTGAAGCTTTCTTT.